This TCR beta chain was sequenced in a study of blood T cell repertoires in COVID-19. Across the study: Nucleic acid was either cDNA or gDNA, and it came from T cells, B-cell-depleted T cells, or PBMCs.

This table comes from immunoSEQ multiplex PCR, and its TCRdb copy is limited to in-frame clones, with some not included. The table has around 120,000 clones, around nine tenths seen once. Trimming took 7 bases from V and 4 from J; bases not matched to a gene: 10. Germline V CDR1 and CDR2: MNHEY, SVGAGI. The CDR3 runs to 15 residues. This clonotype was obtained from a human donor with active COVID-19. The donor label of this sample is uncertain. This chain joins TRBV6-5 and TRBJ2-7; 10 bases map to TRBD1. Sequences were obtained from peripheral blood. As DNA, the CDR3 is TGTGCCAGCAACCAACTGGGACAGGGGTATTACGAGCAGTACTTC. It is translated as CASNQLGQGYYEQYF.